The 29 T cell receptor beta chains below were found in one sample sequenced in a study of blood T cell repertoires in COVID-19. Assay: immunoSEQ multiplex PCR; the TCRdb copy retains only in-frame clones and omits some. The sample yields roughly 200,000 clones, around 80% seen once. Sequencing was performed on peripheral blood. These receptors all stem from a woman older than 75 with active or convalescent COVID-19.

The gene calls are TRBV9 and TRBJ1-2; D is unresolved. CDR1 and CDR2 (germline): SGDLS, YYNGEE. The CDR3 runs 14 residues. Trimming removed 4 bases at V and 1 base at J, with 11 bases between. The chain's CDR3 is CASSPRGDNYGYTF. The CDR3 nucleotides are TGTGCCAGCAGCCCCCGGGGTGATAACTATGGCTACACCTTC.

This clone was counted once. J is TRBJ2-1 and V is TRBV7-2; D perhaps matches TRBD1 (6 bases). Between the trimmed V and J ends, which lost 1 base and 7 bases, there was a span of 14 bases. The length of the CDR3 is 15 residues. Germline assignment: CDR1 SGHTA and CDR2 FQGNSA. CDR3 residues: CASSLVSGQSNEQFF. DNA for the CDR3: TGTGCCAGCAGCTTAGTGTCGGGACAAAGTAATGAGCAGTTCTTC.

The chain links TRBV18 to TRBJ2-7, with 11 bases lining up with TRBD1. CDR1 is KGHSH, CDR2 LQKENI, per germline. There are 15 residues in the CDR3. The junction had 6 bases not matched to a gene; V was cut back by 5 bases and J by 3 bases. CDR3 coding DNA: TGTGCCAGCTCAGCAGGACAGGGGGCAGTCTACGAGCAGTACTTC. This codes for CASSAGQGAVYEQYF.

The chain has TRBV4-1 and TRBJ1-2; D is ambiguous. From germline, CDR1 is MGHRA and CDR2 YSYEKL. V dropped 1 base and J dropped 7 bases, with 10 bases sitting between them. The CDR3 is 13 residues long. The CDR3 region has the DNA TGCGCCAGCAGCCAAGCGGGTCTCGGTGGCTACACCTTC. Protein product: CASSQAGLGGYTF.

The sample holds a few counts of this clone. The gene calls are TRBV4-3 and TRBJ2-3, with 9 bases that match TRBD2. The V segment lost 2 bases and the J segment 0 bases; nucleotides outside the gene matches: 9. The germline gives CDR1 LGHNA, CDR2 YSLEER. The CDR3 totals 18 residues. For the CDR3, the DNA is TGCGCCAGCAGCCAATTTGCTGCTAGCGGGGCAAGCACAGATACGCAGTATTTT. Amino acids: CASSQFAASGASTDTQYF.

V gene TRBV3-1 (or the pseudogene TRBV3-2) combines with J gene TRBJ2-7, with TRBD2 identical over 12 bases. The CDR3 spans 19 residues. Germline trimming cut 1 base from V and 4 bases from J; bases unmatched to any gene: 14. Per the germline V gene, CDR1 is LGHDT and CDR2 is YNNKEL (reference sequence). CDR3 nucleotide sequence: TGTGCCAGCAGCCAAGGGGGACTAGCGGGCCTCCCCGAGGGTTACGAGCAGTACTTC. This translates into CASSQGGLAGLPEGYEQYF.

This clone has only one observation. J is TRBJ2-3 and V is TRBV21-1; the table's D call, TRBD2, has no DNA check behind it. TRBV21-1 is flagged as a pseudogene. The CDR3 consists of 19 residues. CDR3 sequence: CASSLWTSGPIPLTDTQYF. The CDR3 DNA reads as TGTGCCAGCAGCCTCTGGACTAGCGGCCCCATCCCACTCACAGATACGCAGTATTTT.

The J gene is TRBJ1-5, the V gene TRBV6-1; D is perhaps TRBD1 (5 bases). In germline, CDR1 is MNHNS, CDR2 SASEGT. V was trimmed by 2 bases and J by 2 bases, leaving 7 bases between them. This CDR3 is built from 14 residues. The CDR3 DNA sequence: TGTGCCAGCAGTGAACAGGGCGGCAATCAGCCCCAGCATTTT. Encoded protein: CASSEQGGNQPQHF.

This clone has ten or more counts. The chain has TRBV11-2 and TRBJ2-7, with a possible D match to TRBD1 (5 bases). Germline loops: CDR1 SGHAT, CDR2 FQNNGV. There are 13 residues in the CDR3. V was trimmed by 1 base and J by 2 bases, leaving 6 bases between them. As DNA, the CDR3 is TGTGCCAGCAGCTTAGGACAGACCTACGAGCAGTACTTC. Amino acid sequence: CASSLGQTYEQYF.

A word on this clone: Other DNA sequences from this sample encode an identical CDR3 as well. The V call is TRBV7-9, the J call TRBJ1-6, with D maybe TRBD1 (5 bases). The CDR3 runs to 13 residues. Between the trimmed V and J ends, which lost 1 base and 10 bases, there was a span of 8 bases. Germline assignment: CDR1 SEHNR and CDR2 FQNEAQ (reference sequence). The CDR3 coding sequence is TGTGCCAGCAGCTTAGAAGGGGTCTCACCCCTCCACTTT. This codes for CASSLEGVSPLHF.

The chain links TRBV29-1 to TRBJ1-1, with D possibly being TRBD1 (5 bases). Deletions cut 4 bases from V and 0 bases from J, with 12 bases between. Germline V gives CDR1 SQVTM, CDR2 ANQGSEA. This CDR3 is built from 14 residues. CDR3 nucleotides: TGCAGCGTTGTGGGGGGAGTCATGAACACTGAAGCTTTCTTT. This encodes CSVVGGVMNTEAFF.

This chain uses TRBV29-1 with TRBJ2-1; TRBD2 matches at 12 bases. With 5 bases clipped from V and 0 bases from J, the junction kept 5 bases outside the gene matches. The CDR3 is 16 residues long. Germline V gene sequence: CDR1 SQVTM, CDR2 ANQGSEA. CDR3 coding DNA: TGCAGCGTTACCTCGACTAGCGGGGGCTCCTACAATGAGCAGTTCTTC. Its translation: CSVTSTSGGSYNEQFF.

The CDR3 sequence: CASSPPGVFDYGYTF. Written as DNA, the CDR3 is TGTGCCAGCAGTCCTCCCGGGGTTTTCGACTATGGCTACACCTTC. The rearrangement uses TRBV27 and TRBJ1-2; D gene ambiguous. V dropped 5 bases and J dropped 3 bases, with 16 bases sitting between them. This CDR3 spans 15 amino acids. The germline V gene encodes CDR1 MNHEY and CDR2 SMNVEV (reference sequence).

The chain carries TRBV27 and TRBJ1-5; D is unresolved. Germline CDR1 is MNHEY and CDR2 is SMNVEV (reference sequence). This CDR3 has 13 amino acids. The V gene lost 5 bases and the J gene lost 5 bases, with 10 bases spanning the gap. In nucleotides, the CDR3 is TGTGCCAGCAGTCCCCTTCTTGATCAGCCCCAGCATTTT. The encoded protein is CASSPLLDQPQHF.

The chain employs TRBV18 and TRBJ2-7; a weak D match, TRBD2 (6 bases). This CDR3 is built from 14 residues. With 0 bases removed from V and 2 bases from J, the gap between germline ends came to 8 bases. CDR1 and CDR2 from the germline V gene are KGHSH and LQKENI. As DNA, the CDR3 is TGTGCCAGCTCACCACCGGCGGGAACCTACGAGCAGTACTTC. Protein: CASSPPAGTYEQYF.

The gene calls are TRBV28 and TRBJ1-2; D possibly corresponds to TRBD1 (5 bases). The CDR3 totals 10 residues. Trimming cost V 8 bases and J 7 bases, with 8 bases left between them. Germline assignment: CDR1 MDHEN and CDR2 SYDVKM. Here the CDR3 DNA reads TGTGCCAGCGCCAGGGCTGGCTACACCTTC. This translates into CASARAGYTF.

The genes are TRBV29-1 and TRBJ1-1; D not certain. The ends were cut back, 7 bases at V and 11 bases at J, with 8 bases in the middle. Germline V gene data show CDR1 as SQVTM and CDR2 as ANQGSEA. This CDR3 region has 8 residues. CDR3 amino acids: CSAGWAFF. The CDR3 DNA follows: TGCAGCGCCGGTTGGGCTTTCTTT. The full variable domain, completed using reference TRBV29-1 and TRBJ1-1, is SAVISQKPSRDICQRGTSLTIQCQVDSQVTMMFWYRQQPGQSLTLIATANQGSEATYESGFVIDKFPISRPNLTFSTLTVSNMSPEDSSIYLCSAGWAFFGQGTRLTVV.

The table lists this clone with a count of one. The chain joins TRBV29-1 to TRBJ2-5; 10 nucleotides line up with TRBD1. The V gene's germline CDR1 is SQVTM and CDR2 ANQGSEA. The CDR3 covers 14 residues. The junction had 11 bases not matched to a gene; V was cut back by 8 bases and J by 5 bases. CDR3 protein: CSLIDRGRSETQYF. The CDR3 bases are TGCAGCCTTATAGACAGGGGGCGCTCGGAGACCCAGTACTTC.

The gene calls are TRBV10-3 and TRBJ2-5; 12 positions agree with TRBD2. This CDR3 has 15 residues. Trimming at V came to 7 bases and at J to 1 base, leaving 4 bases not matched to a gene. Looked up from germline, CDR1 is ENHRY and CDR2 is SYGVKD. The CDR3 coding sequence is TGTGCCATCAAATCGACTAGCGGGGGCCAAGAGACCCAGTACTTC. This sequence encodes CAIKSTSGGQETQYF.

The chain links TRBV6-5 to TRBJ1-2; D may be TRBD1 (6 bases). Per the germline V gene, CDR1 is MNHEY and CDR2 is SVGAGI. CDR3 length equals 14 residues. V lost 8 bases, J lost 3 bases, and 16 bases lay in between. The CDR3 region has the DNA TGTGCCAGCGGGCGGACAGCCAACTACTATGGCTACACCTTC. Protein product: CASGRTANYYGYTF.

This clone was seen a few times. This chain connects TRBV5-8 to TRBJ1-1; the D gene is possibly TRBD1 (5 bases). CDR3 size: 12 residues. V was cut by 0 bases and J by 8 bases, with 8 bases left in between. Germline V gives CDR1 SGHTS, CDR2 YDEGEE. The CDR3 region has the DNA TGTGCCAGCAGCTTGGCCGCAGGGGAAGCTTTCTTT. Translated, it gives CASSLAAGEAFF. The full variable domain, rest sourced from reference TRBV5-8 and TRBJ1-1, is EAGVTQSPTHLIKTRGQQATLRCSPISGHTSVYWYQQALGLGLQFLLWYDEGEERNRGNFPPRFSGRQFPNYSSELNVNALELEDSALYLCASSLAAGEAFFGQGTRLTVV.

This chain joins TRBV6-5 and TRBJ1-3, with D possibly TRBD1 on 6 matching bases. Germline assignment: CDR1 MNHEY and CDR2 SVGAGI. V was trimmed by 8 bases and J by 4 bases, leaving 15 bases between them. There are 14 residues in the CDR3. The CDR3 DNA is TGTGCCAGCTGGCTGCGGGGGACAGGAAACACCATATATTTT. The encoded protein is CASWLRGTGNTIYF.

The J gene is TRBJ1-2, the V gene TRBV18; 9 bases are shared with TRBD1. V shed 2 bases, J shed 2 bases, and the junction held 12 bases outside the gene matches. Germline V CDR1 and CDR2: KGHSH, LQKENI. The CDR3 contains 18 residues. The CDR3 spells CASSPKRISGTGNYGYTF. CDR3 DNA sequence: TGTGCCAGCTCACCAAAAAGAATTTCCGGGACAGGGAACTATGGCTACACCTTC. Drawing the rest from reference TRBV18 and TRBJ1-2, the complete variable domain is NAGVMQNPRHLVRRRGQEARLRCSPMKGHSHVYWYRQLPEEGLKFMVYLQKENIIDESGMPKERFSAEFPKEGPSILRIQQVVRGDSAAYFCASSPKRISGTGNYGYTFGSGTRLTVV.

The CDR3 protein is CASSEGEWEDQPQHF. CDR3 nucleotide sequence: TGTGCCAGCAGCGAGGGAGAGTGGGAAGATCAGCCCCAGCATTTT. The chain combines TRBV7-6 with TRBJ1-5, with D uncertain. CDR1 and CDR2 (germline): SGHVS, FNYEAQ. The ends were cut back, 5 bases at V and 5 bases at J, with 16 bases in the middle. This CDR3 spans 15 amino acids.

The chain has TRBV10-3 and TRBJ2-5; D is undetermined. Trimming stripped 0 bases from V and 3 bases from J, with 5 bases between. This CDR3 has 13 amino acids. Germline-derived CDR1 and CDR2 are ENHRY and SYGVKD. Written as DNA, the CDR3 is TGTGCCATCAGTGAGTCCGCAGAAGAGACCCAGTACTTC. Protein: CAISESAEETQYF.

This clone was seen only a few times. This rearrangement joins TRBV15 to TRBJ2-3, with TRBD2 matching 7 bases. V dropped 2 bases and J dropped 1; count of bases not matched to a gene: 15. Germline-derived CDR1 and CDR2 are LNHNV and YYDKDF (reference sequence). This CDR3 comprises 19 residues. As DNA, the CDR3 is TGTGCCACCAGCAGAAGGCTAGCGGCGACACAATACCGCACAGATACGCAGTATTTT. Encoded protein: CATSRRLAATQYRTDTQYF.

The V call is TRBV7-8, the J call TRBJ2-3; tentative D call: TRBD1 (6 bases). The germline V gene has CDR1 SGHVS and CDR2 FQNEAQ. The V gene lost 0 bases and the J gene lost 0 bases, with 10 bases spanning the gap. The CDR3 runs 16 residues. The CDR3 spells CASSLATGFSTDTQYF. CDR3 in DNA: TGTGCCAGCAGCTTAGCTACAGGGTTTAGCACAGATACGCAGTATTTT.

The rearrangement uses TRBV6-2 or TRBV6-3 and TRBJ2-5; 8 bases are shared with TRBD2. Germline-derived CDR1 and CDR2 are MNHEY and SVGEGT. CDR3 size: 13 residues. With 5 bases clipped from V and 5 bases from J, the junction kept 4 bases outside the gene matches. The CDR3 loop is CASSGLARETQYF. CDR3 DNA: TGTGCCAGCAGTGGACTAGCAAGGGAGACCCAGTACTTC.

The chain couples TRBV25-1 to TRBJ2-7; D ambiguous. This CDR3 contains 11 residues. Germline assignment: CDR1 MGHDK and CDR2 SYGVNS. Trimming cost V 4 bases and J 3 bases, with 4 bases left between them. The CDR3 region is CASSGGYEQYF. CDR3 DNA: TGTGCCAGCAGTGGAGGCTACGAGCAGTACTTC.